This paragraph reports one T cell receptor beta chain. Looked up from germline, CDR1 is KGHSH and CDR2 is LQKENI. The CDR3 loop spans 14 amino acids. Trimming cost V 2 bases and J 3 bases, with 7 bases left between them. Time point reported: 2014-2015 season, pre-vaccination. Profiling relied on immunoSEQ multiplex PCR, and the TCRdb table lists in-frame clones only, not all of them. The sample carries approximately 30,000 clones, approximately 80% recorded once. The data belong to a study of follicular helper T cells after annual influenza vaccination. The origin of this receptor is an adult who received the influenza vaccine. The J gene is TRBJ2-2, the V gene TRBV18; D not certain. Source: CXCR5+ CD38- circulating T follicular helper cells from blood, taken on the day of influenza vaccination. Subset of the sample: circulating Tfh, non-naive CD4+CXCR5+PD-1+ (ICOS+CD38+ or ICOS-CD38-). CDR3: CASSPKSDTGELFF. CDR3 sequence (DNA): TGTGCCAGCTCACCAAAGTCGGACACCGGGGAGCTGTTTTTT.